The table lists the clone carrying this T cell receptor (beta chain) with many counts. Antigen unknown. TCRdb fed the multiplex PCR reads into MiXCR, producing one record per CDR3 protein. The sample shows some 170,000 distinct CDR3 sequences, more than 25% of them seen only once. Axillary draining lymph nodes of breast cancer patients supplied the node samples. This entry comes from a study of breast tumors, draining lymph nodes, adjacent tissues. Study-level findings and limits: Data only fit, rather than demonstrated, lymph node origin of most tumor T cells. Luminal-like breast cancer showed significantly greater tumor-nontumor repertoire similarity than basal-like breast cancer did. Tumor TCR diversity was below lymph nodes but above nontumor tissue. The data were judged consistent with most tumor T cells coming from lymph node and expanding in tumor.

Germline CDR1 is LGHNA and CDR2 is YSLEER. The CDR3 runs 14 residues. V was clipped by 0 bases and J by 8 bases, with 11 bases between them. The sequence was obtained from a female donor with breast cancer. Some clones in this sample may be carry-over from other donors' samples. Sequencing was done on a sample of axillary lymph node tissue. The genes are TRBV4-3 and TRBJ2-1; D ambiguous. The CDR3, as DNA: TGCGCCAGCAGCCAAGATCCCGGATCGGATGAGCAGTTCTTC. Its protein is CASSQDPGSDEQFF.